The TCR beta chain described here comes from a study of shared clonotypes between healthy human individuals. Profiled with immunoSEQ multiplex PCR; TCRdb holds only in-frame clones, not every one. The sample contains around 2.5 million clones, more than 85% of which appear only once. Specimen: naive CD4+ T cells from PBMCs. Sample subset: CD45RA+ positively selected. The TCR comes from a man younger than 35 in good health. Some clones in this sample may be carry-over from other donors' samples.

CDR3 amino acids: CASSPPKKSTEAFF. The CDR3 DNA reads as TGTGCCAGCTCACCACCGAAAAAGAGCACTGAAGCTTTCTTT. The rearrangement links TRBV18 to TRBJ1-1; no clear D gene. The CDR3 is 14 residues long. V shed 0 bases and J shed 4 bases, with 9 bases lying between them. CDR1 is KGHSH and CDR2 is LQKENI in the germline V gene.